This T cell receptor (beta chain) was obtained from a study of blood T cell repertoires in COVID-19. Across the study: COVID-19 samples collected from the United States, Italy and Spain covered acute and convalescent phases. Nucleic acid was either cDNA or gDNA, and it came from T cells, B-cell-depleted T cells, or PBMCs.

Original handling: Reference gene primers were amplified, and this amplification served to estimate nucleated cell counts. Libraries were prepared by immunoSEQ multiplex PCR; TCRdb keeps only in-frame clonotypes and omits some of them. V, J and clone size reflect that table, while D and trimming were determined from the DNA. The sample holds under 150,000 clones, 88% seen once. Trimming shortened V by 2 bases and J by 2 bases, and 11 bases separated the two germline ends. The CDR3 sequence is 14 residues long. Germline V gives CDR1 SGHNT, CDR2 YYREEE (reference sequence). The sample taken for sequencing was peripheral blood. The sequence was obtained from a human donor in a cohort sampled during active COVID-19. The rearrangement links TRBV5-4 to TRBJ2-7; D is unclear. The CDR3 bases are TGTGCCAGCAGCTTAGACTCCCCTCCCTACGAGCAGTACTTC. Amino acid sequence: CASSLDSPPYEQYF. Full variable domain (outside the CDR3, taken from reference TRBV5-4 and TRBJ2-7): ETGVTQSPTHLIKTRGQQVTLRCSSQSGHNTVSWYQQALGQGPQFIFQYYREEENGRGNFPPRFSGLQFPNYSSELNVNALELDDSALYLCASSLDSPPYEQYFGPGTRLTVT.